These T cell receptor beta chains were read from a single sample in a study of cytomegalovirus exposure and HLA in healthy donors. The method was immunoSEQ multiplex PCR; TCRdb's version includes in-frame clones alone and lacks a portion of them. Of about 160,000 clones in the sample, around 85% were seen once. Sequenced input: PBMCs. These receptors all stem from a man younger than 40 in good health and CMV-seropositive. CDR3s include the opening cysteine and the closing phenylalanine or tryptophan. The D gene is left open where the match is weak. Expanded clones are given a class, and other clones once, few, many or no size at all.

clone_size: -; j_call: TRBJ2-5; v_call: TRBV14; d_call: -; cdr3_length: 15; cdr3_nt: TGTGCCAGCAGCCAAGATCGGGAGTACCAAGAGACCCAGTACTTC; cdr3_aa: CASSQDREYQETQYF
clone_size: few; j_call: TRBJ1-2; v_call: TRBV7-9; d_call: -; cdr3_length: 12; cdr3_nt: TGTGCCAGCAGCTTATCAGGGGAAGGCTACACCTTC; cdr3_aa: CASSLSGEGYTF
clone_size: -; j_call: TRBJ1-1; v_call: TRBV13; d_call: TRBD1; cdr3_length: 14; cdr3_nt: TGTGCCAGCAGCTTAGCCCCAGGGGGGACTGAAGCTTTCTTT; cdr3_aa: CASSLAPGGTEAFF
clone_size: -; j_call: TRBJ2-7; v_call: TRBV6-5; d_call: TRBD2; cdr3_length: 15; cdr3_nt: TGTGCCAGCAGTTCCCGAGCGGGGGGGCGGTACGAGCAGTACTTC; cdr3_aa: CASSSRAGGRYEQYF
clone_size: many; j_call: TRBJ2-3; v_call: TRBV29-1; d_call: -; cdr3_length: 11; cdr3_nt: TGCAGCGTTACCCCTGAGGGTCCGCAGTATTTT; cdr3_aa: CSVTPEGPQYF
clone_size: -; j_call: TRBJ1-2; v_call: TRBV19; d_call: TRBD1; cdr3_length: 13; cdr3_nt: TGTGCCAGCCGGACAGGGCTACAGGATGGCTACACCTTC; cdr3_aa: CASRTGLQDGYTF
clone_size: -; j_call: TRBJ2-1; v_call: TRBV5-1; d_call: TRBD2; cdr3_length: 15; cdr3_nt: TGCGCCAGCAGCTTGGGGGGGACTAGCAGCAATGAGCAGTTCTTC; cdr3_aa: CASSLGGTSSNEQFF
clone_size: -; j_call: TRBJ2-3; v_call: TRBV5-1; d_call: TRBD1; cdr3_length: 16; cdr3_nt: TGCGCCAGCAGCCCAGACAGGGGGCGGAGATCAGATACGCAGTATTTT; cdr3_aa: CASSPDRGRRSDTQYF
clone_size: -; j_call: TRBJ2-1; v_call: TRBV7-8; d_call: TRBD2; cdr3_length: 17; cdr3_nt: TGTGCCAGCAGCTCGTTCCCTGAGCGGGGGGATTACAATGAGCAGTTCTTC; cdr3_aa: CASSSFPERGDYNEQFF
clone_size: -; j_call: TRBJ2-3; v_call: TRBV14; d_call: -; cdr3_length: 13; cdr3_nt: TGTGCCAGCAGCCAAGATCTCACAGATACGCAGTATTTT; cdr3_aa: CASSQDLTDTQYF
clone_size: -; j_call: TRBJ1-4; v_call: TRBV7-6; d_call: -; cdr3_length: 14; cdr3_nt: TGTGCCAGCAGCTTACTCGCAACTAATGAAAAACTGTTTTTT; cdr3_aa: CASSLLATNEKLFF
clone_size: -; j_call: TRBJ2-3; v_call: TRBV27; d_call: -; cdr3_length: 15; cdr3_nt: TGTGCCAGCAGTTTTTCCTCCAAAAGAGGGGATACGCAGTATTTT; cdr3_aa: CASSFSSKRGDTQYF
clone_size: -; j_call: TRBJ1-2; v_call: TRBV4-2; d_call: TRBD1; cdr3_length: 15; cdr3_nt: TGTGCCAGCAGCGATGACAGGGTAGTTATTGCCGGCTACACCTTC; cdr3_aa: CASSDDRVVIAGYTF
clone_size: once; j_call: TRBJ2-4; v_call: TRBV7-2; d_call: TRBD1; cdr3_length: 13; cdr3_nt: TGTGCCAGCAGCTTGGGGACAGGGGGGAAAGCGTACTTC; cdr3_aa: CASSLGTGGKAYF
clone_size: -; j_call: TRBJ2-5; v_call: TRBV27; d_call: TRBD1; cdr3_length: 13; cdr3_nt: TGTGCCAGCAGTTCCAGGGGGCAAGAGACCCAGTACTTC; cdr3_aa: CASSSRGQETQYF
clone_size: few; j_call: TRBJ1-6; v_call: TRBV9; d_call: -; cdr3_length: 16; cdr3_nt: TGTGCCAGCAGCCCCCTCACCAGGGGAGGGAATTCACCCCTCCACTTT; cdr3_aa: CASSPLTRGGNSPLHF
clone_size: -; j_call: TRBJ2-7; v_call: TRBV5-1; d_call: TRBD2; cdr3_length: 18; cdr3_nt: TGCGCCAGCAGATCCGCCGGGACTAGCGGGGGGGCCATCGACGAGCAGTACTTC; cdr3_aa: CASRSAGTSGGAIDEQYF
clone_size: -; j_call: TRBJ2-3; v_call: TRBV2; d_call: TRBD1; cdr3_length: 18; cdr3_nt: TGTGCCAGCAGTGAGGGTCAGGGGGCTTTGTTTGGCGCAGATACGCAGTATTTT; cdr3_aa: CASSEGQGALFGADTQYF
clone_size: -; j_call: TRBJ2-1; v_call: TRBV25-1; d_call: -; cdr3_length: 13; cdr3_nt: TGTGCCAGCAGCGGCCCCGGAGACAATGAGCAGTTCTTC; cdr3_aa: CASSGPGDNEQFF
clone_size: -; j_call: TRBJ2-7; v_call: TRBV10-3; d_call: -; cdr3_length: 12; cdr3_nt: TGTGCCATCAGTGAGTCTTCATACGAGCAGTACTTC; cdr3_aa: CAISESSYEQYF
clone_size: -; j_call: TRBJ1-1; v_call: TRBV18; d_call: -; cdr3_length: 15; cdr3_nt: TGTGCCAGCTCCCGAGGACAGCTAAAGAACACTGAAGCTTTCTTT; cdr3_aa: CASSRGQLKNTEAFF
clone_size: few; j_call: TRBJ2-7; v_call: TRBV5-6; d_call: TRBD1; cdr3_length: 13; cdr3_nt: TGTGCCAGCAGAGGGACAGGGAACTACGAGCAGTACTTC; cdr3_aa: CASRGTGNYEQYF
clone_size: -; j_call: TRBJ2-5; v_call: TRBV5-1; d_call: -; cdr3_length: 17; cdr3_nt: TGCGCCAGCAGCTTGGCATTGTGGCAGGGGGGCTTTGAGACCCAGTACTTC; cdr3_aa: CASSLALWQGGFETQYF
clone_size: -; j_call: TRBJ1-2; v_call: TRBV7-2; d_call: -; cdr3_length: 15; cdr3_nt: TGTGCCAGCAGGAAAGAAGCGGTAACTAACTATGGCTACACCTTC; cdr3_aa: CASRKEAVTNYGYTF
clone_size: few; j_call: TRBJ2-7; v_call: TRBV7-9; d_call: -; cdr3_length: 16; cdr3_nt: TGTGCCAGCAGCTCGACGGGAGCCCCGAGGGGCTACGAGCAGTACTTC; cdr3_aa: CASSSTGAPRGYEQYF
clone_size: -; j_call: TRBJ1-3; v_call: TRBV19; d_call: TRBD1; cdr3_length: 13; cdr3_nt: TGTGCCAGTGGAGGGGGCTTCGGAAACACCATATATTTT; cdr3_aa: CASGGGFGNTIYF
clone_size: -; j_call: TRBJ1-3; v_call: TRBV6-5; d_call: -; cdr3_length: 16; cdr3_nt: TGTGCCAGCAGTTACTCGCTCCAGGGAGGTGGAAACACCATATATTTT; cdr3_aa: CASSYSLQGGGNTIYF
clone_size: -; j_call: TRBJ2-1; v_call: TRBV7-9; d_call: -; cdr3_length: 15; cdr3_nt: TGTGCCAGCAGTCAAGGCAGCGGCTCCTACAATGAGCAGTTCTTC; cdr3_aa: CASSQGSGSYNEQFF
clone_size: -; j_call: TRBJ1-1; v_call: TRBV25-1; d_call: -; cdr3_length: 15; cdr3_nt: TGTGCCAGCAGTGAATATGGCAGGGGGAACACTGAAGCTTTCTTT; cdr3_aa: CASSEYGRGNTEAFF
clone_size: -; j_call: TRBJ2-2; v_call: TRBV27; d_call: TRBD1; cdr3_length: 19; cdr3_nt: TGTGCCAGCAGACGGCTGAGGACAGGGGTCCTCCCCCTCACCGGGGAGCTGTTTTTT; cdr3_aa: CASRRLRTGVLPLTGELFF
clone_size: -; j_call: TRBJ1-5; v_call: TRBV18; d_call: -; cdr3_length: 14; cdr3_nt: TGTGCCAGCTCAGGGGGGTCGGACAATCAGCCCCAGCATTTT; cdr3_aa: CASSGGSDNQPQHF